Following are 10 T cell receptor beta chains from one sample sequenced in a study of blood T cell repertoires in COVID-19. The method was immunoSEQ multiplex PCR; TCRdb's version includes in-frame clones alone and lacks a portion of them. The data show 100,000 or so clones, with over 75% seen just once and under 4.5% held by the top ten. Sequencing was carried out using peripheral blood. These receptors all stem from a man aged 60-69 years with acute or convalescent COVID-19.

The gene calls are TRBV28 and TRBJ2-2, with 7 bases that match TRBD1. Looked up from germline, CDR1 is MDHEN and CDR2 is SYDVKM. The CDR3 has 13 amino acids. Trimming took 7 bases from V and 7 from J; bases not matched to a gene: 6. DNA of the CDR3: TGTGCCAGCACTTTTAGACAGGGCGGGGAGCTGTTTTTT. Translating gives CASTFRQGGELFF. The full variable domain, completed using reference TRBV28 and TRBJ2-2, is DVKVTQSSRYLVKRTGEKVFLECVQDMDHENMFWYRQDPGLGLRLIYFSYDVKMKEKGDIPEGYSVSREKKERFSLILESASTNQTSMYLCASTFRQGGELFFGEGSRLTVL.

The V gene is TRBV5-1, the J gene TRBJ2-7; D gene ambiguous. CDR3 size: 15 residues. Deletions cut 4 bases from V and 6 bases from J, with 20 bases between. The germline gives CDR1 SGHRS, CDR2 YFSETQ. The CDR3 nucleotides are TGCGCCAGCAGCCCACCCCTCACTACGGGTGGCGAGCAGTACTTC. Translation gives CASSPPLTTGGEQYF.

The chain couples TRBV30 to TRBJ1-2; D remains unclear. The germline V and J ends were trimmed by 2 bases and 8 bases, with 15 bases remaining between them. The germline CDR1 and CDR2 sequences are GTSNPN and SVGIG (reference sequence). The CDR3 extends over 13 amino acids. This CDR3 is CAWSPDYFLGYTF. CDR3 nucleotide sequence: TGTGCCTGGAGTCCTGATTACTTTCTGGGCTACACCTTC.

V is TRBV19 and J is TRBJ2-2; D is unresolved. Between the trimmed V and J ends, which lost 6 bases and 7 bases, there was a span of 9 bases. The CDR3 is 12 amino acids. Germline V lookup: CDR1 LNHDA, CDR2 SQIVND (reference sequence). CDR3 coding DNA: TGTGCCAGTAGAGAGCGTGTCGGGGAGCTGTTTTTT. Translating it yields CASRERVGELFF.

The J gene is TRBJ2-1, the V gene TRBV2; tentatively, D is TRBD2 (7 bases). This CDR3 region has 16 residues. V shed 4 bases and J shed 7 bases, with 20 bases lying between them. Germline CDR1 and CDR2: SNHLY and FYNNEI. CDR3 residues: CASSALGTGGLNEQFF. CDR3 coding DNA: TGTGCCAGCAGTGCCCTGGGTACGGGGGGCCTTAATGAGCAGTTCTTC.

The V gene is TRBV5-1, the J gene TRBJ2-5, with D perhaps matching TRBD2 (5 bases). The CDR3 extends over 14 amino acids. Germline-derived CDR1 and CDR2 are SGHRS and YFSETQ. V lost 0 bases and J 0 bases, leaving 6 bases between the germline ends. Here the CDR3 reads CASSLAGNQETQYF. In DNA, the CDR3 is TGCGCCAGCAGCTTGGCGGGGAACCAAGAGACCCAGTACTTC.

The V and J genes are TRBV7-2 and TRBJ2-5; the match to TRBD2 covers 12 bases. CDR1 is SGHTA and CDR2 is FQGNSA in the germline V gene. The CDR3 is 17 amino acids. V lost 2 bases to trimming and J lost 5 bases; unmatched junction nucleotides: 9. CDR3 in DNA: TGTGCCAGCAGCTTAAGCTTCCCTAGCGGGGGGGAGGAGACCCAGTACTTC. This translates into CASSLSFPSGGEETQYF.

The V call is TRBV5-1, the J call TRBJ2-1; D is perhaps TRBD1 (6 bases). Germline values: CDR1 SGHRS, CDR2 YFSETQ. The CDR3 runs to 14 residues. Trimming removed 0 bases at V and 5 bases at J, with 9 bases between. CDR3 sequence: CASSLAGEHNEQFF. In DNA, the CDR3 is TGCGCCAGCAGCTTGGCAGGGGAGCACAATGAGCAGTTCTTC.

This chain connects TRBV28 to TRBJ2-2; TRBD1 agrees at 9 bases. The CDR3 runs to 16 residues. CDR1 is MDHEN and CDR2 is SYDVKM in the germline V gene. The V and J ends lost 7 bases and 6 bases, in that order; junction bases with no gene match: 12. The CDR3 bases are TGTGCCAGCAACCAACGGGACAGGGTGAGCGCCGGGGAGCTGTTTTTT. This gives the protein CASNQRDRVSAGELFF.

The rearrangement uses TRBV19 and TRBJ2-3; TRBD2 aligns across 8 bases. Germline lookup yields CDR1 LNHDA and CDR2 SQIVND (reference sequence). The CDR3 consists of 16 residues. V shed 5 bases and J 5 bases; nucleotides not matched to a gene: 12. CDR3 bases: TGTGCCAGTAGTTCCCGCTTGACGGGGGGGATAGATACGCAGTATTTT. This gives the protein CASSSRLTGGIDTQYF.